This TCR beta chain was captured by sequencing in a study of T cell responses to AZD1222 COVID-19 vaccine. Only in-frame clones appear in the TCRdb table, and some are missing; sequencing was by immunoSEQ multiplex PCR. The profile covers 55,000 to 70,000 clones, with 89% appearing a single time and 5% to 6.5% taken by the ten largest. Points on this clone: The antigen is not known.

Between the trimmed V and J ends, which lost 4 bases and 8 bases, there was a span of 15 bases. Germline lookup yields CDR1 SGHDT and CDR2 YYEEEE. This CDR3 spans 13 amino acids. General observations from the study: Seropositivity was recorded at baseline in only a handful of AZD1222 recipients. Increased Spike-specific TCR breadth and depth were observed after two AZD1222 doses. The study sampled repertoires only after the peak T cell response. There were mostly white British donors and more females than males, and clonal diversity was possibly underestimated.

This chain uses TRBV5-6 with TRBJ1-2; weak D call: TRBD1 (6 bases). This clonotype was sampled from an adult who received the AZD1222 COVID-19 vaccine. The sequenced sample was peripheral blood, obtained 28 days after the second AZD1222 dose. The CDR3 DNA is TGTGCCAGCAGCGAACAGGGCCTGCGGGGCTACACCTTC. It is translated as CASSEQGLRGYTF.